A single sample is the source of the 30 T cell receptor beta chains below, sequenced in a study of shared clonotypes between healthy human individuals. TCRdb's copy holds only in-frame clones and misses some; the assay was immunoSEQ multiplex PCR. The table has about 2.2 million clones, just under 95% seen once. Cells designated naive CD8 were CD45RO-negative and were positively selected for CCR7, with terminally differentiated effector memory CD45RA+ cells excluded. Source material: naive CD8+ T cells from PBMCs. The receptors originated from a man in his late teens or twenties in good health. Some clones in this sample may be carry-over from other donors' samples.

CDR3 sequence reads: CASSLFDTTSYNEQFF. In DNA, the CDR3 is TGTGCCAGCAGTTTGTTCGATACCACCTCCTACAATGAGCAGTTCTTC. This chain links TRBV28 with TRBJ2-1; D is unclear. Germline CDR1 MDHEN, CDR2 SYDVKM. V was cut by 3 bases and J by 0 bases, with 12 bases left in between. This CDR3 has 16 residues.

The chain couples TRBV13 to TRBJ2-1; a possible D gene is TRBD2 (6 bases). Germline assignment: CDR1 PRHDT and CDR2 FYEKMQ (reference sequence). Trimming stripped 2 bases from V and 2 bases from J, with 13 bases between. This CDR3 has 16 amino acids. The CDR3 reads CASSLRRTGAYNEQFF. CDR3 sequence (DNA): TGTGCCAGCAGCTTACGGCGGACGGGAGCCTACAATGAGCAGTTCTTC. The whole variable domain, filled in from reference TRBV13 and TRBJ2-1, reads AAGVIQSPRHLIKEKRETATLKCYPIPRHDTVYWYQQGPGQDPQFLISFYEKMQSDKGSIPDRFSAQQFSDYHSELNMSSLELGDSALYFCASSLRRTGAYNEQFFGPGTRLTVL.

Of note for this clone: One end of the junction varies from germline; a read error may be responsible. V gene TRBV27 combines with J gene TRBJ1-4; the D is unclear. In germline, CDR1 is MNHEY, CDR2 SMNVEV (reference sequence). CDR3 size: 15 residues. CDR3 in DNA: TGTGCCAGCAGTTCATTCGGACGACCTAAAGAAAAACTGTTTTTT. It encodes CASSSFGRPKEKLFF. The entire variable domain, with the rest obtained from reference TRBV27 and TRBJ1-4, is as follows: EAQVTQNPRYLITVTGKKLTVTCSQNMNHEYMSWYRQDPGLGLRQIYYSMNVEVTDKGDVPEGYKVSRKEKRNFPLILESPSPNQTSLYFCASSSFGRPKEKLFFGSGTQLSVL.

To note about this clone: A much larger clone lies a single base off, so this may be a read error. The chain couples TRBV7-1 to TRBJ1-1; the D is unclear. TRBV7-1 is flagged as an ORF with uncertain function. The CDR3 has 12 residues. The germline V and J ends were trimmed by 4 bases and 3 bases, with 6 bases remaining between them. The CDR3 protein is CASSFGDTEAFF. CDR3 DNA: TGTGCCAGCAGCTTTGGGGACACTGAAGCTTTCTTT.

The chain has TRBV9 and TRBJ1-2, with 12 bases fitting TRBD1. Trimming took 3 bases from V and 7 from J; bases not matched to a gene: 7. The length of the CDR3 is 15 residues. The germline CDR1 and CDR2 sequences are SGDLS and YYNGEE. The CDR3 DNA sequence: TGTGCCAGCAGCGAGCCGGGACAGGGGGCCGGTGGCTACACCTTC. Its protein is CASSEPGQGAGGYTF.

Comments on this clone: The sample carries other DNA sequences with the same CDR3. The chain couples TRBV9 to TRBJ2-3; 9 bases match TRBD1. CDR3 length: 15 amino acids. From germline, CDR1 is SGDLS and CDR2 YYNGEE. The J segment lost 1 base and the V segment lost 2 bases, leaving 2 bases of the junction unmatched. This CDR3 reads CASSVWDRGTDTQYF. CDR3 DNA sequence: TGTGCCAGCAGCGTGTGGGACAGGGGCACAGATACGCAGTATTTT.

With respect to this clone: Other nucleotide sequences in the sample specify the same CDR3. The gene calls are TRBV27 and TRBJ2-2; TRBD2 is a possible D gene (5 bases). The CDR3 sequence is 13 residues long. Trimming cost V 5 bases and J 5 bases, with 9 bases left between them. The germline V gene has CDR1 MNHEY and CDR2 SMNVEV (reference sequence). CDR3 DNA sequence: TGTGCCAGCAGTCTACGACTAACCGGGGAGCTGTTTTTT. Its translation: CASSLRLTGELFF.

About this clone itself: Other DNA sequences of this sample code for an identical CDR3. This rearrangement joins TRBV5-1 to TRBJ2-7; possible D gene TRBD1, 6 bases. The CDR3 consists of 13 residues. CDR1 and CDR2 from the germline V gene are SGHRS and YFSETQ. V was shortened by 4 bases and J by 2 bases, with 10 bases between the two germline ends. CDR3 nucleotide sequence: TGCGCCAGCAGCACCGACAGGACCTACGAGCAGTACTTC. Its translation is CASSTDRTYEQYF.

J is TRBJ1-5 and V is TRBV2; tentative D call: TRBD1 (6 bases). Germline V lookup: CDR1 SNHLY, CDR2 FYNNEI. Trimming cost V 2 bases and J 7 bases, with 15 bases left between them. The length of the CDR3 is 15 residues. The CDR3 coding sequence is TGTGCCAGCAGTGAAAGGGGGGGGAGGGGACAGCCCCAGCATTTT. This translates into CASSERGGRGQPQHF.

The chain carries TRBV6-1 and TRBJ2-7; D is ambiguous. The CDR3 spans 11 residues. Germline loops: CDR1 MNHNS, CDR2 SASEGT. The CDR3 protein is CGIRAPYEQYF. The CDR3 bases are TGTGGGATCCGAGCTCCCTACGAGCAGTACTTC.

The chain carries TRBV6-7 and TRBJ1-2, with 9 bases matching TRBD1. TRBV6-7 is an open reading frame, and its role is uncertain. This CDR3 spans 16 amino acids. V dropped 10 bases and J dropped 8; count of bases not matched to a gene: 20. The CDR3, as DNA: TGTGCCACCCCGGGACAGGGAAAGGGTTTAGATATGGGCTACACCTTC. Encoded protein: CATPGQGKGLDMGYTF.

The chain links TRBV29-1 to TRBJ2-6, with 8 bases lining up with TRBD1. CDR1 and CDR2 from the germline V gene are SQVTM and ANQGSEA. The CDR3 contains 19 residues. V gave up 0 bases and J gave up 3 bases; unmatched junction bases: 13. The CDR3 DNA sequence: TGCAGCGTTGAAGAGGTATTGGCAGGGGGCGCGTATGGGGCCAACGTCCTGACTTTC. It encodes CSVEEVLAGGAYGANVLTF. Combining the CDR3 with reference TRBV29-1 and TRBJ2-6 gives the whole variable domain SAVISQKPSRDICQRGTSLTIQCQVDSQVTMMFWYRQQPGQSLTLIATANQGSEATYESGFVIDKFPISRPNLTFSTLTVSNMSPEDSSIYLCSVEEVLAGGAYGANVLTFGAGSRLTVL.

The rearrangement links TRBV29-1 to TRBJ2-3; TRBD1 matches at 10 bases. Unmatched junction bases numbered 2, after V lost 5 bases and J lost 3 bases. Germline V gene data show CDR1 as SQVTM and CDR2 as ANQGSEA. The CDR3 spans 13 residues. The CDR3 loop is CSVTGQGTDTQYF. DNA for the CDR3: TGCAGCGTTACGGGACAGGGGACAGATACGCAGTATTTT.

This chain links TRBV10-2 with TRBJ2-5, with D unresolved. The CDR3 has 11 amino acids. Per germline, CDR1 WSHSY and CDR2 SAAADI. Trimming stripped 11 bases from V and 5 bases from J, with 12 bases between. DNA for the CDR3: TGCGCCTCTTTGATGGGGGAGACCCAGTACTTC. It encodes CASLMGETQYF.

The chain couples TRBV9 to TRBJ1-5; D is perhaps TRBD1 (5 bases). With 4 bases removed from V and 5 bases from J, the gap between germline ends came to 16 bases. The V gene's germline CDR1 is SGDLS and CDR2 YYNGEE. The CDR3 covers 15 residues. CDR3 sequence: CASSTEDTPYQPQHF. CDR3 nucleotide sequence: TGTGCCAGCAGCACAGAGGACACGCCGTATCAGCCCCAGCATTTT.

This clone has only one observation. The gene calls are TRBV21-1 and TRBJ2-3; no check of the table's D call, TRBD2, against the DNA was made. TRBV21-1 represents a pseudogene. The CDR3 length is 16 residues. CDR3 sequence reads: CASNWVAGISTDTQYF. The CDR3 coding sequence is TGTGCCAGCAATTGGGTAGCGGGGATTAGCACAGATACGCAGTATTTT.

As DNA, the CDR3 is TGTGCCAGCAGTGAAACCCTTCTGGGATTAGTCTACGAGCAGTACTTC. This sequence encodes CASSETLLGLVYEQYF. The rearrangement links TRBV6-1 to TRBJ2-7; D not certain. Trimming shortened V by 2 bases and J by 3 bases, and 17 bases separated the two germline ends. CDR1 is MNHNS, CDR2 SASEGT, per germline. The CDR3 length is 16 residues.

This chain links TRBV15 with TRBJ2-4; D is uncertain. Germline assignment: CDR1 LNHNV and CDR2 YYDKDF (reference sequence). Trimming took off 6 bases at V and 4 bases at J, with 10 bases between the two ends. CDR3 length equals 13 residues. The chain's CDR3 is CATSGGRKNIQYF. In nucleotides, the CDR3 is TGTGCCACCAGTGGCGGACGGAAAAACATTCAGTACTTC.

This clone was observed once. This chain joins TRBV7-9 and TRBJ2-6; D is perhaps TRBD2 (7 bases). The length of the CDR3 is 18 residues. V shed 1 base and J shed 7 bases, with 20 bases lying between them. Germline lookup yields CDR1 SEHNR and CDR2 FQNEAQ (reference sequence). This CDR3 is CASSLVGGATAEANVLTF. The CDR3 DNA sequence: TGTGCCAGCAGCTTAGTAGGGGGGGCGACTGCTGAAGCCAACGTCCTGACTTTC.

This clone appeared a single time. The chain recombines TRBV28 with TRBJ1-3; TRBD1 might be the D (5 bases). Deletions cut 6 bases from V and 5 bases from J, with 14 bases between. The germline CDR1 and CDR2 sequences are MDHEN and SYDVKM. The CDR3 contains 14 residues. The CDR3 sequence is CASSRRGTRNTIYF. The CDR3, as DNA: TGTGCCAGCAGCAGGAGGGGTACGCGAAACACCATATATTTT.

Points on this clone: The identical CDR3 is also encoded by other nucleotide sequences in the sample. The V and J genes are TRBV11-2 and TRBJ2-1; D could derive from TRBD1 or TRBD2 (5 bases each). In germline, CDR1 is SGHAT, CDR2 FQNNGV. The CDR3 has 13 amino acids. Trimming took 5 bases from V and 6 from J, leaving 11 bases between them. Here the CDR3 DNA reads TGTGCCAGCAGCCTCCTTGGGGGCAATGAGCAGTTCTTC. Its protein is CASSLLGGNEQFF.

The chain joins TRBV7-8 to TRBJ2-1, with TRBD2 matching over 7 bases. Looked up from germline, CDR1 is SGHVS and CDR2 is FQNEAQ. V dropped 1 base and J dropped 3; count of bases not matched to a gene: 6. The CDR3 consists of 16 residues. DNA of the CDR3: TGTGCCAGCAGCTTAGTCGGGACTAACTTCTACAATGAGCAGTTCTTC. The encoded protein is CASSLVGTNFYNEQFF.

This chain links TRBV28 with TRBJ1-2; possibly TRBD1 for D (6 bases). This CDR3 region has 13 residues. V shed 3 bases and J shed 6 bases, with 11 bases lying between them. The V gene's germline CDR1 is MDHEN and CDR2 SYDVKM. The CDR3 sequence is CASSFQGQDGYTF. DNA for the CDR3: TGTGCCAGCAGTTTTCAGGGGCAGGATGGCTACACCTTC.

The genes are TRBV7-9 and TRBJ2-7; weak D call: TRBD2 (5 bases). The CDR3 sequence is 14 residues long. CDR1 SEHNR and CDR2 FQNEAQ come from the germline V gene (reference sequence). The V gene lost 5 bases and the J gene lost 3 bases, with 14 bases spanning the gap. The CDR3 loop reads CASSPGLLRYEQYF. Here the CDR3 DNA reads TGTGCCAGCAGCCCTGGACTCCTCCGCTACGAGCAGTACTTC.

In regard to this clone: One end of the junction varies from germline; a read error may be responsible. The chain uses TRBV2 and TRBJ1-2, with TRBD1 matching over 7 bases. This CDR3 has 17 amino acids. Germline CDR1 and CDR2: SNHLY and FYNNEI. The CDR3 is CASSKALEKDRVYGYTF. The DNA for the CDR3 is TGTGCCAGCAGTAAAGCCCTCGAGAAAGACAGGGTCTATGGCTACACCTTC.

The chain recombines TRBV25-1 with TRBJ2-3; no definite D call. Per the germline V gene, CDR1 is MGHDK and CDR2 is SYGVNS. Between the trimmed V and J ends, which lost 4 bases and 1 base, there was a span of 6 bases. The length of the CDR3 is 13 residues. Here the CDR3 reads CASSGSGTDTQYF. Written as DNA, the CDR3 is TGTGCCAGCAGTGGGTCGGGCACAGATACGCAGTATTTT.

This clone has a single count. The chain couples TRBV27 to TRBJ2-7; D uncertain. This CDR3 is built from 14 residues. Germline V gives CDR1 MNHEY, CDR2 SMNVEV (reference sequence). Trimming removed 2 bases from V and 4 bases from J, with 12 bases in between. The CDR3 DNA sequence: TGTGCCAGCAGTTTACTGCGGATGGGTTACGAGCAGTACTTC. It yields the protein CASSLLRMGYEQYF.

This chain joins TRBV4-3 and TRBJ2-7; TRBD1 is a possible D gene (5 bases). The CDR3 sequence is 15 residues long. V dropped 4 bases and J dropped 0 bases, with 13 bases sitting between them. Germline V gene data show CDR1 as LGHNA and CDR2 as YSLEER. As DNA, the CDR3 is TGCGCCAGCAGCCCCAGGGCAGGAGACTCCTACGAGCAGTACTTC. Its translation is CASSPRAGDSYEQYF.

The CDR3 sequence: CASSLSSGVITYEQYF. The CDR3 region has the DNA TGTGCCAGCAGTTTATCCTCTGGGGTTATTACCTACGAGCAGTACTTC. The V and J genes are TRBV27 and TRBJ2-7, with D uncertain. With 0 bases removed from V and 2 bases from J, the gap between germline ends came to 14 bases. From germline, CDR1 is MNHEY and CDR2 SMNVEV (reference sequence). The CDR3 has 16 residues.

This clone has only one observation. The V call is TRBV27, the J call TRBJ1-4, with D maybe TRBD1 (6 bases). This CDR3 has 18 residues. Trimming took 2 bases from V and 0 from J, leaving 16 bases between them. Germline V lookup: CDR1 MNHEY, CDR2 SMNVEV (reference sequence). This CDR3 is CASSLIGGQTTTNEKLFF. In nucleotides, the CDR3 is TGTGCCAGCAGTTTAATCGGGGGGCAGACAACAACTAATGAAAAACTGTTTTTT.